This TCR beta chain appears in the sequencing data of a study of graft-versus-host responses after intestinal transplantation. As for the study in general: All recipients were given anti-thymocyte globulin induction, and tacrolimus and steroids were then administered for roughly 3 years. Study outcomes and limitations: Present in recipient marrow, GvH clones included some that appeared first in ileum or blood.

About this clone: Its specificity is unknown. The junction differs from germline at one of its ends, possibly a read error.

Profiled with immunoSEQ multiplex PCR; TCRdb holds only in-frame clones, not every one. Among approximately 60,000 clones listed, approximately 90% were seen once. The receptor was derived from a human patient who received an intestinal transplant, so some T cells may come from the graft donor. The specimen comprised PBMCs, sampled 26 days after transplant.

The CDR3 DNA follows: TGTGCCAACAGTCTGCTAGCGGGGCTTAGCACAGATACGCAGTATTTT. As protein: CANSLLAGLSTDTQYF. The gene calls are TRBV27 and TRBJ2-3; 9 bases are shared with TRBD2. The germline V gene has CDR1 MNHEY and CDR2 SMNVEV (reference sequence). This CDR3 region has 16 residues.